These 23 T cell receptor beta chains were all obtained from the same sample, sequenced in a study of OX40 agonist ivuxolimab in advanced cancers. The repertoire was sequenced with immunoSEQ multiplex PCR; TCRdb's copy has only in-frame clones and lacks some. The sample lists 20,000 to 30,000 clones, more than 75% occurring once. This specimen was CD4+ or CD8+ T cells sorted from blood, taken in a trial of the OX40 agonist ivuxolimab. The receptors were sampled from an adult with an advanced solid tumor such as melanoma, head and neck, liver or kidney cancer.

The chain links TRBV25-1 to TRBJ2-5; 8 bases are a match to TRBD2. Germline values: CDR1 MGHDK, CDR2 SYGVNS. V dropped 1 base and J dropped 5; count of bases not matched to a gene: 12. The CDR3 contains 17 residues. For the CDR3, the DNA is TGTGCCAGCAGTGAATTCGGCAGCGGGAGTGTTGGTGAGACCCAGTACTTC. Encoded protein: CASSEFGSGSVGETQYF.

The chain couples TRBV4-1 to TRBJ2-1, with D possibly TRBD1 on 5 matching bases. Trimming removed 4 bases at V and 8 bases at J, with 18 bases between. Germline V CDR1 and CDR2: MGHRA, YSYEKL. The CDR3 spans 15 residues. The CDR3 coding sequence is TGCGCCAGCAGCCCTACTTGGGGCTATCGTGATGAGCAGTTCTTC. It specifies CASSPTWGYRDEQFF.

The chain joins TRBV7-6 to TRBJ2-1; TRBD2 agrees at 9 bases. The V gene end was trimmed by 5 bases and the J gene end by 0 bases; junction bases not matched to a gene: 5. The CDR3 totals 16 residues. Germline V gene sequence: CDR1 SGHVS, CDR2 FNYEAQ. DNA for the CDR3: TGTGCCAGCAGCGCTGCGGGGGGGCGCTCCTACAATGAGCAGTTCTTC. Its protein product is CASSAAGGRSYNEQFF.

This clone was observed many times. The V call is TRBV7-9, the J call TRBJ1-2; unclear D gene. Trimming pared 5 bases from V and 2 bases from J, leaving 12 bases between. The CDR3 extends over 14 amino acids. The germline V gene has CDR1 SEHNR and CDR2 FQNEAQ (reference sequence). The CDR3 loop is CASSIPGENYGYTF. The CDR3 DNA reads TGTGCCAGCAGCATTCCCGGGGAGAACTATGGCTACACCTTC.

The chain uses TRBV5-1 and TRBJ2-1; 7 bases match TRBD2. Per the germline V gene, CDR1 is SGHRS and CDR2 is YFSETQ. The V gene end was trimmed by 1 base and the J gene end by 0 bases; junction bases not matched to a gene: 4. The CDR3 covers 16 residues. The DNA of the CDR3 is TGCGCCAGCAGCTTGTACGAGCGGGACTCCTACAATGAGCAGTTCTTC. This sequence encodes CASSLYERDSYNEQFF.

V usage is TRBV2 and J usage is TRBJ1-2; 8 bases line up with TRBD1. Germline trimming cut 6 bases from V and 3 bases from J; bases unmatched to any gene: 12. The CDR3 contains 16 residues. The V gene's germline CDR1 is SNHLY and CDR2 FYNNEI. The CDR3: CASSPRGQGADYGYTF. The CDR3 nucleotides read TGTGCCAGCAGCCCTCGGGGGCAGGGGGCTGACTATGGCTACACCTTC.

The chain is built from TRBV7-3 and TRBJ2-7; no firm D call. Per the germline V gene, CDR1 is SGHTA and CDR2 is FQGTGA. The CDR3 spans 14 residues. V was cut by 3 bases and J by 3 bases, with 12 bases left in between. The CDR3 here is CASSFGSGDYEQYF. The CDR3 DNA reads as TGTGCCAGCAGCTTTGGTTCCGGTGACTACGAGCAGTACTTC.

In this sample, this clone turned up a few times. The chain carries TRBV7-3 and TRBJ1-4, with D hard to call. The length of the CDR3 is 12 residues. Trimming stripped 7 bases from V and 8 bases from J, with 11 bases between. In germline, CDR1 is SGHTA, CDR2 FQGTGA. CDR3 nucleotide sequence: TGTGCCAGCACTGAAAGCCAGGAAAAACTGTTTTTT. This encodes CASTESQEKLFF.

The J gene is TRBJ2-1, the V gene TRBV7-9, with a weak D call TRBD2 (5 bases). The CDR3 consists of 13 residues. Germline V gene data show CDR1 as SEHNR and CDR2 as FQNEAQ (reference sequence). Trimming removed 3 bases from V and 8 bases from J, with 11 bases in between. The CDR3 bases are TGTGCCAGCAGCTTGGTCGGGGTTGATGAGCAGTTCTTC. Protein: CASSLVGVDEQFF.

V is TRBV7-2 and J is TRBJ2-1, with unresolved D. This CDR3 is built from 15 residues. Trimming shortened V by 3 bases and J by 0 bases, and 9 bases separated the two germline ends. Germline assignment: CDR1 SGHTA and CDR2 FQGNSA. The CDR3 DNA reads TGTGCCAGCAGCTTTGGGCTCAGCTCCTACAATGAGCAGTTCTTC. This sequence encodes CASSFGLSSYNEQFF.

The gene calls are TRBV19 and TRBJ2-7; TRBD2 is a possible D gene (6 bases). The CDR3 runs 12 residues. Trimming pared 3 bases from V and 3 bases from J, leaving 6 bases between. Germline V lookup: CDR1 LNHDA, CDR2 SQIVND (reference sequence). In DNA form, the CDR3 reads TGTGCCAGTAGTATCGGGGGCTACGAGCAGTACTTC. Protein: CASSIGGYEQYF.

The CDR3 coding sequence is TGTGCCAGCAGTTTATTGGGGCCTGAGCAGTTCTTC. It encodes CASSLLGPEQFF. The chain is built from TRBV28 and TRBJ2-1; possibly TRBD1 for D (5 bases). Germline V gene data show CDR1 as MDHEN and CDR2 as SYDVKM. The CDR3 has 12 residues. Between the trimmed V and J ends, which lost 1 base and 9 bases, there was a span of 7 bases.

The chain couples TRBV19 to TRBJ2-3; D remains unclear. Trimming took off 4 bases at V and 5 bases at J, with 7 bases between the two ends. Per the germline V gene, CDR1 is LNHDA and CDR2 is SQIVND (reference sequence). This CDR3 comprises 12 residues. Here the CDR3 reads CASSNWGDTQYF. CDR3 in DNA: TGTGCCAGTAGTAACTGGGGAGATACGCAGTATTTT.

The V and J genes are TRBV28 and TRBJ2-7; weak D call: TRBD1 (5 bases). CDR3 size: 13 residues. Trimming left V 3 bases short and J 7 bases short, with 13 bases between. Germline loops: CDR1 MDHEN, CDR2 SYDVKM. The CDR3 region is CASSFGHLEEQYF. CDR3 nucleotide sequence: TGTGCCAGCAGTTTTGGACATTTGGAGGAGCAGTACTTC. Complete variable domain (other parts from reference TRBV28 and TRBJ2-7): DVKVTQSSRYLVKRTGEKVFLECVQDMDHENMFWYRQDPGLGLRLIYFSYDVKMKEKGDIPEGYSVSREKKERFSLILESASTNQTSMYLCASSFGHLEEQYFGPGTRLTVT.

The chain combines TRBV10-3 with TRBJ2-3; tentative D call: TRBD1 (5 bases). The V gene lost 3 bases and the J gene lost 2 bases, with 18 bases spanning the gap. This CDR3 comprises 17 residues. Per the germline V gene, CDR1 is ENHRY and CDR2 is SYGVKD. In nucleotides, the CDR3 is TGTGCCATCAGTGAATATTTGGCAGGGTGGGACACAGATACGCAGTATTTT. This gives the protein CAISEYLAGWDTDTQYF.

A single count supports this clone. CDR3 coding DNA: TGTGCCAGCAGTCCATGGACTAGCGACTACGAGCAGTACTTC. This encodes CASSPWTSDYEQYF. This sequence joins TRBV27 and TRBJ2-7; 9 nucleotides line up with TRBD2. V lost 5 bases, J lost 3 bases, and 5 bases stayed unmatched. The CDR3 runs to 14 residues. Germline loops: CDR1 MNHEY, CDR2 SMNVEV (reference sequence).

The gene calls are TRBV2 and TRBJ2-5, with 8 positions matching TRBD2. V lost 1 base, J lost 5 bases, and 6 bases stayed unmatched. This CDR3 has 15 amino acids. Germline-derived CDR1 and CDR2 are SNHLY and FYNNEI. In DNA, the CDR3 is TGTGCCAGCAGTGAAGTTAGCGGGGATGGGGAGACCCAGTACTTC. This gives the protein CASSEVSGDGETQYF.

The rearrangement links TRBV4-1 to TRBJ2-5; 7 bases are a match to TRBD1. This CDR3 is built from 14 residues. Germline V gene sequence: CDR1 MGHRA, CDR2 YSYEKL. J gave up 11 bases and V 7 bases, and 16 bases lay outside the gene matches. This CDR3 reads CASTYLQGSREQYF. The CDR3 DNA reads TGCGCCAGCACCTACTTACAGGGGTCGAGGGAGCAGTACTTC.

This sequence joins TRBV4-3 and TRBJ2-1; maybe TRBD2 (5 bases). Germline CDR1 LGHNA, CDR2 YSLEER. V was shortened by 1 base and J by 9 bases, with 16 bases between the two germline ends. This CDR3 is 15 amino acids long. CDR3 amino acids: CASSQGTAAASEQFF. The CDR3 DNA reads TGCGCCAGCAGCCAAGGGACTGCGGCGGCCAGTGAGCAGTTCTTC.

The chain employs TRBV6-9 and TRBJ1-2, with 10 bases matching TRBD1. Germline V lookup: CDR1 MNHGY, CDR2 SVAAGI. Unmatched junction bases numbered 3, after V lost 3 bases and J lost 5 bases. This CDR3 comprises 14 residues. CDR3 residues: CASSYGTGVYGYTF. The CDR3 nucleotides are TGTGCCAGCAGTTACGGGACAGGGGTATATGGCTACACCTTC.

The chain couples TRBV5-6 to TRBJ2-7; D is unresolved. Germline V gives CDR1 SGHDT, CDR2 YYEEEE. V lost 2 bases, J lost 4 bases, and 10 bases lay in between. The CDR3 runs 13 residues. The CDR3 region is CASSLGERYEQYF. CDR3 nucleotide sequence: TGTGCCAGCAGCTTAGGAGAACGTTACGAGCAGTACTTC.

The genes are TRBV4-3 and TRBJ2-7; no reliable D call. Trimming took off 2 bases at V and 4 bases at J, with 3 bases between the two ends. The CDR3 is made up of 11 amino acids. Germline values: CDR1 LGHNA, CDR2 YSLEER. CDR3: CASSQKYEQYF. The CDR3 DNA reads as TGCGCCAGCAGCCAAAAATACGAGCAGTACTTC.

The V gene is TRBV5-6, the J gene TRBJ1-4; D unresolved. The CDR3 sequence is 16 residues long. With 4 bases removed from V and 8 bases from J, the gap between germline ends came to 21 bases. Germline V gene lookup returns CDR1 SGHDT and CDR2 YYEEEE. CDR3 DNA sequence: TGTGCCAGCAGCCCCCTCCAAAGCCACGGAGGGGAAAAACTGTTTTTT. Its protein product is CASSPLQSHGGEKLFF.